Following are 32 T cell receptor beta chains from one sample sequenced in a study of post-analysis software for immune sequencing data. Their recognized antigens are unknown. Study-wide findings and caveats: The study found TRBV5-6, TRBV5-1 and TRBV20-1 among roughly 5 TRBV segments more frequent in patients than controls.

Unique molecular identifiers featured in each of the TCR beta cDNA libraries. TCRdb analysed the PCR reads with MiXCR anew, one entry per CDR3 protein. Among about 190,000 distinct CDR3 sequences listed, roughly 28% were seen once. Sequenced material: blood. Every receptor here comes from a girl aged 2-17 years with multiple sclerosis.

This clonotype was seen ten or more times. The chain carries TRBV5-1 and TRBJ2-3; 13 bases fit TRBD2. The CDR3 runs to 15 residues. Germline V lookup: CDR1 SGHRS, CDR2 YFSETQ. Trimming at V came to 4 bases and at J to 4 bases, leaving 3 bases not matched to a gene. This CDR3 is CASSGTSGAPDTQYF. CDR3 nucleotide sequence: TGCGCCAGCAGCGGGACTAGCGGGGCCCCAGATACGCAGTATTTT.

This CDR3 is CASSLQGTGNTIYF. CDR3 nucleotides: TGTGCCAGCAGTTTACAGGGGACTGGAAACACCATATATTTT. V usage is TRBV12-3 or TRBV12-4 and J usage is TRBJ1-3; a possible D gene is TRBD1 (6 bases). The V gene lost 2 bases and the J gene lost 2 bases, with 7 bases spanning the gap. CDR3 length: 14 residues.

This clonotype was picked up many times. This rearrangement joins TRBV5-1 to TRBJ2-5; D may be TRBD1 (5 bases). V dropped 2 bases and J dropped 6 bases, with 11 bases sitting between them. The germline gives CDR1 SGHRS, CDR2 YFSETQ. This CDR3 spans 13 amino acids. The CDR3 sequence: CASSFEGEQTQYF. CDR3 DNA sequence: TGCGCCAGCAGCTTTGAAGGGGAACAGACCCAGTACTTC.

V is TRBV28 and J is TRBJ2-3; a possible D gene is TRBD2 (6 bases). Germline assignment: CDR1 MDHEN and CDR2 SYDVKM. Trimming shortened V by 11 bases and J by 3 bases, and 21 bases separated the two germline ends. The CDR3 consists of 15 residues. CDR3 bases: TGTGCCGGCAACCCGTGGCGACTAGTAACAGATACGCAGTATTTT. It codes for CAGNPWRLVTDTQYF.

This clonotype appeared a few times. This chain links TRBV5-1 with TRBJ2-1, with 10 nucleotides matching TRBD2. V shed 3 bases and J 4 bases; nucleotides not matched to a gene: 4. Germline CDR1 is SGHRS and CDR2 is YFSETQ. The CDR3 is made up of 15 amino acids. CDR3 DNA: TGCGCCAGCAGCTCAAGCGGGAGGGCTTACAATGAGCAGTTCTTC. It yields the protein CASSSSGRAYNEQFF.

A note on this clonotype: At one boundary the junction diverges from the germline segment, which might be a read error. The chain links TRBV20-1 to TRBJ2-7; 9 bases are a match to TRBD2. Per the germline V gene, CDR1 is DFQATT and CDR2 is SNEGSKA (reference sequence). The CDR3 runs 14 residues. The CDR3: CSATKRGASYGQYF. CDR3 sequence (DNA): TGCAGTGCCACGAAGCGGGGGGCCTCCTACGGGCAGTACTTC.

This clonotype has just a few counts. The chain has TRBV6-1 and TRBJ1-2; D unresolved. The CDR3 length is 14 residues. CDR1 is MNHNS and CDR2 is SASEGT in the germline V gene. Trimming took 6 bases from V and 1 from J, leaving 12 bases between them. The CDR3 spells CASRPGEGNYGYTF. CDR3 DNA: TGTGCCAGCAGGCCTGGGGAGGGTAACTATGGCTACACCTTC.

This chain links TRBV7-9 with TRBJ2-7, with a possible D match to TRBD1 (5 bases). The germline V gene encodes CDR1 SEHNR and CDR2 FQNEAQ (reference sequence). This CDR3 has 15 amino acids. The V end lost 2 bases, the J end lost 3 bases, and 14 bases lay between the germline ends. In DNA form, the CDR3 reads TGTGCCAGCAGCTTAACGCCTGGGGCCGACTACGAGCAGTACTTC. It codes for CASSLTPGADYEQYF.

The CDR3 loop reads CSARDMGLVLDTQYF. The CDR3 DNA is TGCAGTGCTAGAGATATGGGACTAGTGTTAGATACGCAGTATTTT. The J gene is TRBJ2-3, the V gene TRBV20-1, with 8 bases matching TRBD2. The CDR3 is 15 residues long. Germline assignment: CDR1 DFQATT and CDR2 SNEGSKA (reference sequence). J was trimmed by 5 bases and V by 0 bases; bases with no gene match: 7.

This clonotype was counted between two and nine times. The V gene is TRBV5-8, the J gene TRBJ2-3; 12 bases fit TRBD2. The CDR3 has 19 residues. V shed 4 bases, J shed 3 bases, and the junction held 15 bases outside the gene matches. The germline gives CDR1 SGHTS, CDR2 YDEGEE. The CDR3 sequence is CASSPNLLAGGMLTDTQYF. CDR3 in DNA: TGTGCCAGCAGCCCGAACCTACTAGCGGGAGGAATGTTGACAGATACGCAGTATTTT.

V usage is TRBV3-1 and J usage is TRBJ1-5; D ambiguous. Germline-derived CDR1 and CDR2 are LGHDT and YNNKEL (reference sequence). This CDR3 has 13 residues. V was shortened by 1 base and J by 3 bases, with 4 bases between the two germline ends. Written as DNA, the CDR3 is TGTGCCAGCAGCCAAGTCCCCAATCAGCCCCAGCATTTT. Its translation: CASSQVPNQPQHF.

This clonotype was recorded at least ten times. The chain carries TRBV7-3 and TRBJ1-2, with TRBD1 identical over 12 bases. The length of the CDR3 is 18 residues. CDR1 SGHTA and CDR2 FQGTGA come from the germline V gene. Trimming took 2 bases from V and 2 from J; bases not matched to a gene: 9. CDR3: CASSLRPPGQGANYGYTF. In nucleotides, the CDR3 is TGTGCCAGCAGCTTACGGCCTCCGGGACAGGGGGCAAACTATGGCTACACCTTC.

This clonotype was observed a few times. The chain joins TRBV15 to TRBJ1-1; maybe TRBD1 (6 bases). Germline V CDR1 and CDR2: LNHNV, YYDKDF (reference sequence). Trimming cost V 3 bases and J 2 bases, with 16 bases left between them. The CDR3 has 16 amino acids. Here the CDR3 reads CATSSLPGQTNTEAFF. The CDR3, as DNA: TGTGCCACCAGCAGTCTACCGGGACAAACAAACACTGAAGCTTTCTTT.

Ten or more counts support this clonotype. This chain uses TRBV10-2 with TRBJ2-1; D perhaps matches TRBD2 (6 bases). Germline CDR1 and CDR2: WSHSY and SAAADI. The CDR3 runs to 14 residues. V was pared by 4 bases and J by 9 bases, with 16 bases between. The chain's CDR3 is CASSGRDLRPEQFF. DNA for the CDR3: TGCGCCAGCAGTGGGCGGGATCTTCGGCCTGAGCAGTTCTTC.

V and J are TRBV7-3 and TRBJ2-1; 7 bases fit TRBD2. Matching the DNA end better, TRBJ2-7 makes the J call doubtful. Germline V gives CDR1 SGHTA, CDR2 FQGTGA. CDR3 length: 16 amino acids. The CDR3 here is CASSPRGGYSYNEQYF. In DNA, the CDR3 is TGTGCCAGCAGCCCCCGCGGGGGATACTCCTACAATGAGCAGTACTTC.

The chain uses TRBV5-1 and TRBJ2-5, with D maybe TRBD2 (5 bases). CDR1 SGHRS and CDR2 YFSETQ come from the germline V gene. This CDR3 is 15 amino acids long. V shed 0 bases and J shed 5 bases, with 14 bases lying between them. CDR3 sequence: CASSLGPQRGETQYF. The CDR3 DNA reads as TGCGCCAGCAGCTTGGGCCCTCAAAGAGGGGAGACCCAGTACTTC.

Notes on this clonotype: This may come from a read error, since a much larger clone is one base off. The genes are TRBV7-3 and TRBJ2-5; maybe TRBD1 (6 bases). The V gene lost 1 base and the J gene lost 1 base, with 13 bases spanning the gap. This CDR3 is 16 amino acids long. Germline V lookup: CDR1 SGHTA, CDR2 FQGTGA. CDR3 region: CASSLRGRVRQETQYF. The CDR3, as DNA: TGTGCCAGCAGCTTAAGGGGGCGGGTCCGCCAAGAGACCCAGTACTTC.

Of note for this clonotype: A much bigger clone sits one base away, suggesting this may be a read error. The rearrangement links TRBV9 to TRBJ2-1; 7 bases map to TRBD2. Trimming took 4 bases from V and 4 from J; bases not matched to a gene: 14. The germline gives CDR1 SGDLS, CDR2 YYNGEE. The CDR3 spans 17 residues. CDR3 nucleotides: TGTGCCAGCAGCCTTCGGGGAGGGTCTAGCGGTTACAATGAGCAGTTCTTC. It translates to CASSLRGGSSGYNEQFF.

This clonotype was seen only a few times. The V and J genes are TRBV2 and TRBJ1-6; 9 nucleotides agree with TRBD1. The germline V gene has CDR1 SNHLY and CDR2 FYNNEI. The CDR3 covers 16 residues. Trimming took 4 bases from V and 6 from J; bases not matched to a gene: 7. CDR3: CASSAQGQGGNSPLHF. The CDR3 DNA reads TGTGCCAGCAGTGCCCAGGGACAGGGTGGTAATTCACCCCTCCACTTT.

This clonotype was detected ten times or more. The CDR3 reads CASSYRGGSGANVLTF. In DNA form, the CDR3 reads TGTGCCAGCAGTTACCGGGGGGGCTCTGGGGCCAACGTCCTGACTTTC. The V call is TRBV6-5, the J call TRBJ2-6; 8 nucleotides agree with TRBD2. With 2 bases clipped from V and 0 bases from J, the junction kept 0 bases outside the gene matches. CDR1 is MNHEY, CDR2 SVGAGI, per germline. CDR3 length: 16 amino acids.

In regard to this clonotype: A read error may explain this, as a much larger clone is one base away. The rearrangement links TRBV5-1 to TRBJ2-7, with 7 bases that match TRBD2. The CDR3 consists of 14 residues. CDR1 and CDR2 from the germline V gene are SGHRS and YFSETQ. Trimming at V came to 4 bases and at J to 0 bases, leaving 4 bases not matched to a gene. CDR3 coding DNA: TGCGCCAGCAGCGGGGGGGACCTCTCCTACGAGCAGTACTTC. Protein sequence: CASSGGDLSYEQYF. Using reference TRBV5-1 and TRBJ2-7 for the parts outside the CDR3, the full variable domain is KAGVTQTPRYLIKTRGQQVTLSCSPISGHRSVSWYQQTPGQGLQFLFEYFSETQRNKGNFPGRFSGRQFSNSRSEMNVSTLELGDSALYLCASSGGDLSYEQYFGPGTRLTVT.

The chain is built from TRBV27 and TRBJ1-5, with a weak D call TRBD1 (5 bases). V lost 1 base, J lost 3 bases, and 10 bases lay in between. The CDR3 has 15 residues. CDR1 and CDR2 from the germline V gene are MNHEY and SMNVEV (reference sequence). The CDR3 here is CASSLYPGTNQPQHF. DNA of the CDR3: TGTGCCAGCAGTTTATACCCAGGGACCAATCAGCCCCAGCATTTT.

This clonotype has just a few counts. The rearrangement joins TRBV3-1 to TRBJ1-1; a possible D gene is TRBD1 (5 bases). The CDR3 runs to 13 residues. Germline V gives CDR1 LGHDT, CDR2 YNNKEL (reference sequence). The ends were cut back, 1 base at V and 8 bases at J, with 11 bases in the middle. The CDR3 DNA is TGTGCCAGCAGCCAAGTGAAGGGACCAGAAGCTTTCTTT. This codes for CASSQVKGPEAFF.

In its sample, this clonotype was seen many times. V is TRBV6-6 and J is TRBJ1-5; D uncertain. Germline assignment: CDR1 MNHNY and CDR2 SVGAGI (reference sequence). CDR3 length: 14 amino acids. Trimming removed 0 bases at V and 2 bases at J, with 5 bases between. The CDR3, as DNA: TGTGCCAGCAGTTACTCTCATGGCAATCAGCCCCAGCATTTT. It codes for CASSYSHGNQPQHF.

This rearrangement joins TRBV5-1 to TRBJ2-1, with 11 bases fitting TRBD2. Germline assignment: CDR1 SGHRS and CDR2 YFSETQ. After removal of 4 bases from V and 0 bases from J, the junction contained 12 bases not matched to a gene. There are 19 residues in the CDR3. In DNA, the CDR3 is TGCGCCAGCAGCCTGGGGGGACTAGCGGATTCTAGCTCCTACAATGAGCAGTTCTTC. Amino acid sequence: CASSLGGLADSSSYNEQFF.

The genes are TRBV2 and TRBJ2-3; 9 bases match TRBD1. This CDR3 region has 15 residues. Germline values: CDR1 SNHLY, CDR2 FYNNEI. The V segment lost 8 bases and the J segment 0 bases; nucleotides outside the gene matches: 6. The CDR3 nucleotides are TGTGCCAGCGTAGACAGGGGGGGAAGCACAGATACGCAGTATTTT. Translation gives CASVDRGGSTDTQYF.

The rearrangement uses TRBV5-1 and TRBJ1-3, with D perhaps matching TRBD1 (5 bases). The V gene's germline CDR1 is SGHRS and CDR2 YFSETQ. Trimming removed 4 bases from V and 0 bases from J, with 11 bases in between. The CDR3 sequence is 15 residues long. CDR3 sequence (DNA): TGCGCCAGCAGCCAGGGCCTCTTCTCTGGAAACACCATATATTTT. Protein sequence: CASSQGLFSGNTIYF.

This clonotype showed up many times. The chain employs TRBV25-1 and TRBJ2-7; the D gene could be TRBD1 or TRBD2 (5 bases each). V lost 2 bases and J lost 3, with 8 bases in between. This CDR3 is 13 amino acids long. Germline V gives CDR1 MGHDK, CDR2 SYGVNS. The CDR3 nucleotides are TGTGCCAGCAGTGAAGGGGGTGTCTACGAGCAGTACTTC. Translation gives CASSEGGVYEQYF.

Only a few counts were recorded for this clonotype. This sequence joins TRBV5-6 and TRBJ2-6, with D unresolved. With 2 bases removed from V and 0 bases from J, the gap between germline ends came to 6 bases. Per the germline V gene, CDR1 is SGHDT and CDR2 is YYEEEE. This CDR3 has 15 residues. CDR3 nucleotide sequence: TGTGCCAGCAGCTTAATGCTCTCTGGGGCCAACGTCCTGACTTTC. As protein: CASSLMLSGANVLTF.

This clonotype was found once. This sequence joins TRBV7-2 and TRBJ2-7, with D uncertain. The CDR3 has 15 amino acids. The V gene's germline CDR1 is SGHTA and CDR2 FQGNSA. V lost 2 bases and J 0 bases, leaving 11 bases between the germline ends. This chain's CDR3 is CASSLYLGPSYEQYF. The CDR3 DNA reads TGTGCCAGCAGCTTATATCTAGGCCCCTCCTACGAGCAGTACTTC.

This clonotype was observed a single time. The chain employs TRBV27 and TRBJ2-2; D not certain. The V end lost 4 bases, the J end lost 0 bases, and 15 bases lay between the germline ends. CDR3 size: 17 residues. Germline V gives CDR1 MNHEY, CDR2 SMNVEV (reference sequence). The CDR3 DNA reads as TGTGCCAGCAGTTGGGTCAGATTCGGGCCGAACACCGGGGAGCTGTTTTTT. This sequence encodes CASSWVRFGPNTGELFF.

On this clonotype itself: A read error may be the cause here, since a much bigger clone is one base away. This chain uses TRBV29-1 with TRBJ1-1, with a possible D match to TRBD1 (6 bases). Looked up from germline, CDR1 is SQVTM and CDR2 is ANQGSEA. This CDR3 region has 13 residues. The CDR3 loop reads CSVRRTENTEVFF. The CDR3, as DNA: TGCAGCGTCCGGCGGACAGAGAACACTGAAGTTTTCTTT.